The 9 T cell receptor beta chains below were found in one sample sequenced in a study of T cells in Graves' hyperthyroidism and ophthalmopathy. RNA transcripts provided the source from which TCR beta CDR3 regions were amplified. The HTBI set primed first-round TCR CDR3 RT-PCR. TCRdb redid the calling of the multiplex PCR reads with MiXCR, one entry per CDR3 protein. The sample comprises about 210,000 distinct CDR3 sequences, under 20% of which are singletons, and roughly 53% rests with the top ten. Sequenced material: blood. The source is a man aged 45 to 65 with Graves' hyperthyroidism.

This clonotype was seen ten or more times. The chain links TRBV3-1 to TRBJ2-3; no clear D. Germline-derived CDR1 and CDR2 are LGHDT and YNNKEL (reference sequence). There are 11 residues in the CDR3. The germline V and J ends were trimmed by 3 bases and 4 bases, with 2 bases remaining between them. The CDR3, as DNA: TGTGCCAGCAGCCAGTCAGATACGCAGTATTTT. Its protein product is CASSQSDTQYF.

Many counts were recorded for this clonotype. The chain has TRBV28 and TRBJ2-7, with 8 bases matching TRBD1. The germline gives CDR1 MDHEN, CDR2 SYDVKM. CDR3 size: 14 residues. The J segment lost 5 bases and the V segment lost 6 bases, leaving 9 bases of the junction unmatched. DNA of the CDR3: TGTGCCAGCAGCCTGGACAGGGATACCGACGAGCAGTACTTC. This gives the protein CASSLDRDTDEQYF.

This clonotype has just a few counts. Being one base from a much bigger clone, this may be a read error. V usage is TRBV7-8 and J usage is TRBJ2-7, with D possibly matching TRBD2 (6 bases). Trimming took 7 bases from V and 1 from J, leaving 14 bases between them. CDR3 length equals 14 residues. From germline, CDR1 is SGHVS and CDR2 FQNEAQ. In DNA form, the CDR3 reads TGTGCCAGCAACTTCGGGACTCGATCCTACGAGCAGTACTTC. Amino acids: CASNFGTRSYEQYF.

This clonotype was seen ten or more times. The CDR3 is CASSPGGDYGYTF. CDR3 nucleotides: TGTGCCAGCAGTCCAGGGGGCGACTATGGCTACACCTTC. The chain is built from TRBV12-3 or TRBV12-4 and TRBJ1-2; 8 nucleotides line up with TRBD1. The CDR3 is made up of 13 amino acids. Unmatched junction bases numbered 2, after V lost 5 bases and J lost 3 bases.

The chain combines TRBV20-1 with TRBJ2-5; 11 bases fit TRBD2. Germline assignment: CDR1 DFQATT and CDR2 SNEGSKA (reference sequence). V dropped 2 bases and J dropped 0; count of bases not matched to a gene: 20. The CDR3 covers 21 residues. The CDR3 here is CSARPMTERRLAGLYQETQYF. The CDR3 DNA reads TGCAGTGCTAGACCAATGACAGAACGCAGACTAGCGGGACTGTACCAAGAGACCCAGTACTTC.

The chain is built from TRBV5-5 and TRBJ2-7; D tentatively reads TRBD1 or TRBD2 (6 bases each). The CDR3 loop spans 14 amino acids. In germline, CDR1 is SGHKS, CDR2 YYEKEE (reference sequence). V was shortened by 1 base and J by 7 bases, with 15 bases between the two germline ends. The CDR3 loop is CASSLQGTFGEQYF. The CDR3 nucleotides read TGTGCCAGCAGCTTGCAGGGGACTTTTGGAGAGCAGTACTTC.

The chain links TRBV5-1 to TRBJ2-1; the match to TRBD2 covers 9 bases. With 4 bases clipped from V and 9 bases from J, the junction kept 8 bases outside the gene matches. Germline CDR1 reads SGHRS; CDR2 reads YFSETQ. The CDR3 runs to 14 residues. The DNA of the CDR3 is TGCGCCAGCAGCGCCTCTAGCGGGATTCCTGAGCAGTTCTTC. This codes for CASSASSGIPEQFF. Filled out from reference TRBV5-1 and TRBJ2-1, the complete variable domain reads KAGVTQTPRYLIKTRGQQVTLSCSPISGHRSVSWYQQTPGQGLQFLFEYFSETQRNKGNFPGRFSGRQFSNSRSEMNVSTLELGDSALYLCASSASSGIPEQFFGPGTRLTVL.

The V gene is TRBV12-3 or TRBV12-4, the J gene TRBJ2-2, with 8 nucleotides matching TRBD2. The CDR3 extends over 14 amino acids. Trimming took 5 bases from V and 5 from J; bases not matched to a gene: 4. The CDR3 loop reads CASSSGSWTGELFF. The DNA for the CDR3 is TGTGCCAGCAGTAGCGGGAGTTGGACCGGGGAGCTGTTTTTT.

This clonotype occurred a few times. This could be a read error, since a much larger clone is one nucleotide away. The J gene is TRBJ2-2, the V gene TRBV7-2, with D perhaps matching TRBD2 (5 bases). This CDR3 region has 13 residues. CDR1 and CDR2 from the germline V gene are SGHTA and FQGNSA. The CDR3, as DNA: TGTGCCAGCAGCTTACAGCAGGCCGGGGAGCTGCTTTTT. Its translation is CASSLQQAGELLF.